The rows below give T cell receptor beta chains drawn from one sample of a study of kidney transplant recipient with SARS-CoV-2 infection. MiXCR, run by TCRdb on the reads, gives a single entry per CDR3 protein. The sample has 200,000 to 300,000 distinct CDR3 sequences; 29% are singletons. The specimen was a blood sample, collected at baseline and between days 110 and 120 from a kidney transplant recipient. The receptors were sampled from a male patient aged 25-45 years who had COVID-19 and was a kidney transplant recipient. Some T cells may possibly be graft donor cells. The CDR3 runs from the conserved cysteine through the conserved F or W. A D gene is named only where the DNA matches it firmly. Size is stated for part of the rows, as once, few or many counts, or as a class when the clone is expanded.

clone size | CDR3 length | J gene | D gene | V gene | CDR3 DNA | CDR3 protein
many | 13 | TRBJ2-5 | . | TRBV20-1 | TGCAGTGCTAGACCGGGACTCCCGGGGACCCAGTACTTC | CSARPGLPGTQYF
. | 14 | TRBJ1-1 | TRBD1 | TRBV20-1 | TGCAGTGCTCTAAGGACAGGGTCGATCACTGAAGCTTTCTTT | CSALRTGSITEAFF
. | 17 | TRBJ2-1 | TRBD2 | TRBV27 | TGTGCCGGCAGTTCGTTGGCGGGAGGAGGGTACTACAATGAGCAGTTCTTC | CAGSSLAGGGYYNEQFF
many | 17 | TRBJ1-2 | TRBD1 | TRBV6-5 | TGTGCCAGCAGTTTGGACAGGGGCCCCTCGTCCATATATGGCTACACCTTC | CASSLDRGPSSIYGYTF
. | 14 | TRBJ1-2 | . | TRBV6-1 | TGTGCCAGCAGTGAAGACCGGGGCCGGGATGGCTACACCTTC | CASSEDRGRDGYTF
many | 17 | TRBJ1-3 | . | TRBV6-6 | TGTGCCAGCAGCCATCGGGACACCCTTTCCTCTGGAAACACCATATATTTT | CASSHRDTLSSGNTIYF
. | 14 | TRBJ2-5 | TRBD2 | TRBV18 | TGTGCCAGCTCACCACCGTCCGGGAGGGGGACCCAGTACTTC | CASSPPSGRGTQYF
many | 16 | TRBJ1-1 | . | TRBV27 | TGTGCCAGCAGTTTATCCTTCGTACATTTGAACACTGAAGCTTTCTTT | CASSLSFVHLNTEAFF
. | 17 | TRBJ1-2 | . | TRBV11-3 | TGTGCCAGCAGCGATCGTCACGATCTCGGAAAGACCTATGGCCACACCTTC | CASSDRHDLGKTYGHTF
few | 17 | TRBJ1-2 | . | TRBV10-2 | TGCGCCAGCAGTTGTGACGCCACTTCTAGAAAGACCTATGGCTACACCTTC | CASSCDATSRKTYGYTF
. | 16 | TRBJ1-2 | . | TRBV5-1 | TGCGCCAGCGACTGCTCATCGGCTCGAAAGACCTATGGCTACACCTTC | CASDCSSARKTYGYTF
once | 17 | TRBJ1-2 | . | TRBV6-1 | TGTGCCAGCAGTCCCTTACCGGGATGTAGAAAGACCTATGGCTACACCTTC | CASSPLPGCRKTYGYTF
many | 14 | TRBJ1-5 | TRBD1 | TRBV6-5 | TGTGCCAGCAGTTCAGGACAGGAGGGTGGGCCCCAGCATTTT | CASSSGQEGGPQHF
many | 15 | TRBJ1-6 | TRBD1 | TRBV6-5 | TGTGCCAGCAGTTACGGGACAGTCTATAATTCACCCCTCCACTTT | CASSYGTVYNSPLHF
many | 18 | TRBJ2-1 | . | TRBV20-1 | TGCAGTGCTAGAGGTCTTGTGGCCTGGCGAAGCTCCTACAATGAGCAGTTCTTC | CSARGLVAWRSSYNEQFF
many | 15 | TRBJ2-7 | . | TRBV10-3 | TGTGCCATCAGTGACGAACATAAACGTTCCTACGAGCAGTACTTC | CAISDEHKRSYEQYF
many | 13 | TRBJ2-1 | . | TRBV18 | TGTGCCAGCTCACCGCGGCCCCGGGACGAGCAGTTCTTC | CASSPRPRDEQFF
many | 12 | TRBJ2-1 | . | TRBV20-1 | TGCAGTGCCAGGACCCCGGGGAATGAGCAGTTCTTC | CSARTPGNEQFF
many | 17 | TRBJ1-2 | . | TRBV12-5 | TGTGCTAGTGGTGGCATTAATTTGCAGGGAAAGACCTATGGCTACACCTTC | CASGGINLQGKTYGYTF
few | 17 | TRBJ1-2 | . | TRBV10-1 | TGCGCCAGCAGTTACATAGCAAGATCGCGAAAGACCTATGGCTACACCTTC | CASSYIARSRKTYGYTF
many | 15 | TRBJ2-1 | TRBD2 | TRBV11-2 | TGTGCCAGCAGTCTCCGGCGAGCGGGAGAAGGTGAGCAGTTCTTC | CASSLRRAGEGEQFF
many | 15 | TRBJ1-4 | . | TRBV7-2 | TGTGCCAGCAGCTTAGGGCGATCAACTAATGAAAAACTGTTTTTT | CASSLGRSTNEKLFF
many | 16 | TRBJ2-3 | TRBD2 | TRBV28 | TGTGCCAGCACCCCGGCGGCTAGCGGGAGCACAGATACGCAGTATTTT | CASTPAASGSTDTQYF
many | 17 | TRBJ1-2 | . | TRBV12-3/TRBV12-4 | TGTGCCAGCAGTAAACAATACACAGCAGGAAAGACCTATGGCTACACCTTC | CASSKQYTAGKTYGYTF
. | 17 | TRBJ1-2 | . | TRBV3-1 | TGTGCCAGCAGCAGTTGTCTCACCCTTCGAGAGACTTATGGCTACACCTTC | CASSSCLTLRETYGYTF
many | 14 | TRBJ2-7 | . | TRBV20-1 | TGCAGTGCTAGAGATTTTCGGCGCTCCTACGAGCAGTACTTC | CSARDFRRSYEQYF
many | 14 | TRBJ1-4 | . | TRBV12-3/TRBV12-4 | TGTGCCAGCACCCGCAGGGACAAGTACGGAAAACTGTTTTTT | CASTRRDKYGKLFF
few | 15 | TRBJ2-5 | TRBD2 | TRBV15 | TGTGCCACCAGCAGAGCAAGCGGGACCCAAGAGACCCAGTACTTC | CATSRASGTQETQYF
many | 13 | TRBJ2-7 | . | TRBV4-3 | TGCGCCAGCAGCCAAGTCCGGTCCTACGAGCAGTACTTC | CASSQVRSYEQYF
many | 15 | TRBJ2-7 | . | TRBV5-1 | TGCGCCAGCAGCTTGGATTTAAGTCTAGTCCACGAGCAGTACTTC | CASSLDLSLVHEQYF
many | 16 | TRBJ1-5 | . | TRBV13 | TGTGCCAGCAGCGGAGGTGGGGGTCGGAGCAATCAGCCCCAGCATTTT | CASSGGGGRSNQPQHF
. | 16 | TRBJ2-3 | . | TRBV3-1 | TGTGCCAGCAGCCCCTCTGGCGGGACACTCACAGATACGCAGTATTTT | CASSPSGGTLTDTQYF